One and the same sample provided the 23 T cell receptor beta chains below, sequenced in a study of OX40 agonist ivuxolimab in advanced cancers. Measured with immunoSEQ multiplex PCR; TCRdb has only the in-frame clones, and not every one. The sample has tens of thousands of clones; 80% to 90% are singletons. Sequencing used CD4+ or CD8+ T cells sorted from blood, obtained in a trial of the OX40 agonist ivuxolimab. These receptors originate from an adult with an advanced solid tumor such as melanoma, head and neck, liver or kidney cancer.

This clone appeared once. The CDR3 spells CASSLSAGVQNEQFF. CDR3 DNA: TGTGCCAGCAGCTTATCGGCGGGAGTACAGAATGAGCAGTTCTTC. V usage is TRBV11-2 and J usage is TRBJ2-1; 7 nucleotides line up with TRBD2. In germline, CDR1 is SGHAT, CDR2 FQNNGV. The CDR3 contains 15 residues. J gave up 7 bases and V 2 bases, and 8 bases lay outside the gene matches. The full variable domain, rest sourced from reference TRBV11-2 and TRBJ2-1, is EAGVAQSPRYKIIEKRQSVAFWCNPISGHATLYWYQQILGQGPKLLIQFQNNGVVDDSQLPKDRFSAERLKGVDSTLKIQPAKLEDSAVYLCASSLSAGVQNEQFFGPGTRLTVL.

This chain uses TRBV18 with TRBJ2-2; D is undetermined. Trimming shortened V by 0 bases and J by 4 bases, and 15 bases separated the two germline ends. In germline, CDR1 is KGHSH, CDR2 LQKENI. This CDR3 is 17 amino acids long. CDR3 amino acids: CASSPPTGSSGTGELFF. The CDR3 coding sequence is TGTGCCAGCTCACCACCGACGGGTTCTAGTGGCACCGGGGAGCTGTTTTTT.

The chain links TRBV11-2 to TRBJ2-5, with 11 bases lining up with TRBD2. This CDR3 has 15 residues. V trimming: 5 bases; J trimming: 5 bases; junction bases outside the gene matches: 7. The germline V gene encodes CDR1 SGHAT and CDR2 FQNNGV. The CDR3 protein is CASSPVTSGMETQYF. DNA for the CDR3: TGTGCCAGCAGCCCCGTGACTAGCGGGATGGAGACCCAGTACTTC.

This clone was picked up a small number of times. The genes are TRBV7-2 and TRBJ2-1, with D maybe TRBD2 (7 bases). Germline V gene lookup returns CDR1 SGHTA and CDR2 FQGNSA. V was trimmed by 5 bases and J by 8 bases, leaving 16 bases between them. This CDR3 contains 14 residues. CDR3 nucleotide sequence: TGTGCCAGCAGCCTCGGACTAGGGACATATGAGCAGTTCTTC. Translating it yields CASSLGLGTYEQFF.

The rearrangement uses TRBV28 and TRBJ1-3, with D possibly matching TRBD1 (5 bases). Germline loops: CDR1 MDHEN, CDR2 SYDVKM. V lost 4 bases to trimming and J lost 0 bases, with 10 bases between them. This CDR3 has 15 amino acids. DNA of the CDR3: TGTGCCAGCAGTTCGGGACTGATCTCTGGAAACACCATATATTTT. It is translated as CASSSGLISGNTIYF.

The chain employs TRBV6-5 and TRBJ1-5; D remains unclear. The CDR3 totals 14 residues. Trimming shortened V by 8 bases and J by 5 bases, and 16 bases separated the two germline ends. Germline loops: CDR1 MNHEY, CDR2 SVGAGI. Here the CDR3 DNA reads TGTGCCAGCGAGGGAGGGAGGGCTGATCAGCCCCAGCATTTT. It is translated as CASEGGRADQPQHF.

This clone was counted once. This chain connects TRBV7-8 to TRBJ2-7; the D gene is possibly TRBD1 (6 bases). The CDR3 has 15 amino acids. Trimming stripped 2 bases from V and 4 bases from J, with 15 bases between. Looked up from germline, CDR1 is SGHVS and CDR2 is FQNEAQ. CDR3 nucleotide sequence: TGTGCCAGCAGCTTATCGACAGGAACCATGTACGAGCAGTACTTC. This translates into CASSLSTGTMYEQYF.

The V and J genes are TRBV11-3 and TRBJ2-3; 14 bases fit TRBD2. The CDR3 sequence is 15 residues long. The germline gives CDR1 SGHNT, CDR2 YENEEA. J lost 6 bases, V lost 5 bases, and 4 bases had no gene match. The CDR3 sequence: CASSPGTSGSDTQYF. CDR3 DNA sequence: TGTGCCAGCAGCCCGGGGACTAGCGGGAGCGATACGCAGTATTTT.

The rearrangement uses TRBV11-2 and TRBJ2-7, with a possible D match to TRBD1 (5 bases). The CDR3 length is 16 residues. Germline V lookup: CDR1 SGHAT, CDR2 FQNNGV. V lost 1 base, J lost 0 bases, and 13 bases lay in between. CDR3 loop: CASSLGWGLYSYEQYF. CDR3 bases: TGTGCCAGCAGCTTAGGATGGGGCTTATACTCCTACGAGCAGTACTTC.

This chain uses TRBV9 with TRBJ2-3, with 7 bases that match TRBD1. V lost 3 bases, J lost 1 base, and 11 bases stayed unmatched. Germline values: CDR1 SGDLS, CDR2 YYNGEE. The CDR3 is made up of 17 amino acids. As DNA, the CDR3 is TGTGCCAGCAGCGCGACAGGGATGGAAAGGGGCACAGATACGCAGTATTTT. This encodes CASSATGMERGTDTQYF.

The chain joins TRBV19 to TRBJ1-1, with 9 positions matching TRBD1. The germline V gene encodes CDR1 LNHDA and CDR2 SQIVND (reference sequence). The CDR3 runs to 15 residues. Trimming cost V 4 bases and J 9 bases; bases outside gene matches: 12. Here the CDR3 DNA reads TGTGCCAGTAGTAAACCCCGGGGACAGGGACGCCAAGCTTTCTTT. This encodes CASSKPRGQGRQAFF.

The chain couples TRBV5-1 to TRBJ1-2; 8 bases align to TRBD1. The CDR3 is 16 amino acids. The germline V gene encodes CDR1 SGHRS and CDR2 YFSETQ. After removal of 0 bases from V and 5 bases from J, the junction contained 9 bases not matched to a gene. CDR3 protein: CASSLVGGQGLYGYTF. In nucleotides, the CDR3 is TGCGCCAGCAGCTTGGTAGGCGGACAGGGTCTGTATGGCTACACCTTC.

This clone has a single count. The V gene is TRBV23-1, the J gene TRBJ1-4; TRBD1 might be the D (5 bases). TRBV23-1 is known as an ORF, though its function is uncertain. The CDR3 consists of 14 residues. The ends were cut back, 3 bases at V and 8 bases at J, with 13 bases in the middle. The CDR3 DNA follows: TGCGCCAGCAGTCACCCAGCAGGGCGGGAAAAACTGTTTTTT. Amino acid sequence: CASSHPAGREKLFF.

CDR3 sequence reads: CASGGQGARSPLHF. CDR3 nucleotides: TGTGCCAGTGGGGGACAGGGGGCTCGTTCACCCCTCCACTTT. The chain uses TRBV28 and TRBJ1-6, with 12 bases fitting TRBD1. Germline V gene data show CDR1 as MDHEN and CDR2 as SYDVKM. Germline trimming cut 9 bases from V and 9 bases from J; bases unmatched to any gene: 6. There are 14 residues in the CDR3.

The chain recombines TRBV5-1 with TRBJ2-7; 7 nucleotides line up with TRBD1. The CDR3 consists of 15 residues. CDR1 and CDR2 from the germline V gene are SGHRS and YFSETQ. After removal of 4 bases from V and 6 bases from J, the junction contained 13 bases not matched to a gene. The CDR3 bases are TGCGCCAGCAGCGTCCAACAGGGGACCCCCTCCGAGCAGTACTTC. Residues: CASSVQQGTPSEQYF.

This clone was detected only a few times. J is TRBJ2-1 and V is TRBV5-1; 7 positions match TRBD2. V trimming: 4 bases; J trimming: 4 bases; junction bases outside the gene matches: 11. Germline V lookup: CDR1 SGHRS, CDR2 YFSETQ. This CDR3 comprises 16 residues. CDR3 coding DNA: TGCGCCAGCAGCAATGGCGGAGCGGGAAGGTACAATGAGCAGTTCTTC. It yields the protein CASSNGGAGRYNEQFF.

V usage is TRBV27 and J usage is TRBJ2-2, with a weak D call TRBD1 (5 bases). Germline V lookup: CDR1 MNHEY, CDR2 SMNVEV (reference sequence). The CDR3 has 15 residues. Trimming stripped 0 bases from V and 6 bases from J, with 11 bases between. The CDR3 is CASSLSWQGSGELFF. CDR3 bases: TGTGCCAGCAGTTTATCGTGGCAGGGCTCCGGGGAGCTGTTTTTT.

CDR3 sequence (DNA): TGCGCCAGCACGCCCGGGACTAGCGCAGAGACCCAGTACTTC. Translated: CASTPGTSAETQYF. This rearrangement joins TRBV5-1 to TRBJ2-5, with 10 nucleotides matching TRBD2. Germline assignment: CDR1 SGHRS and CDR2 YFSETQ. Trimming removed 6 bases from V and 4 bases from J; junction bases left unmatched: 6. This CDR3 region has 14 residues.

The rearrangement uses TRBV4-1 and TRBJ2-1; a possible D gene is TRBD2 (5 bases). V shed 4 bases and J shed 6 bases, with 13 bases lying between them. The germline V gene has CDR1 MGHRA and CDR2 YSYEKL. There are 14 residues in the CDR3. The CDR3 reads CASSRLDWGNEQFF. The CDR3 DNA is TGCGCCAGCAGCCGACTGGACTGGGGCAATGAGCAGTTCTTC.

This clone came up a few times. The chain joins TRBV7-8 to TRBJ2-7; TRBD2 agrees at 9 bases. The germline V gene encodes CDR1 SGHVS and CDR2 FQNEAQ. This CDR3 has 15 amino acids. With V trimmed by 5 bases and J by 3 bases, 8 bases remained unmatched. CDR3 region: CASSLTDSGGYEQYF. The CDR3 region has the DNA TGTGCCAGCAGCCTAACTGATAGCGGGGGCTACGAGCAGTACTTC.

The chain joins TRBV11-2 to TRBJ2-7; 8 bases match TRBD1. This CDR3 contains 15 residues. J lost 0 bases, V lost 5 bases, and 6 bases had no gene match. Germline CDR1 reads SGHAT; CDR2 reads FQNNGV. The CDR3 DNA reads as TGTGCCAGCAGCCCGGACAGGGCTCGCTCCTACGAGCAGTACTTC. Translating it yields CASSPDRARSYEQYF.

This sequence joins TRBV7-2 and TRBJ2-7, with TRBD2 identical over 7 bases. V shed 4 bases and J 8 bases; nucleotides not matched to a gene: 11. This CDR3 comprises 14 residues. Germline loops: CDR1 SGHTA, CDR2 FQGNSA. CDR3 sequence reads: CASSSGLGNYKQYF. The DNA of the CDR3 is TGTGCCAGCAGCTCCGGACTAGGAAACTATAAGCAGTACTTC. Together with reference TRBV7-2 and TRBJ2-7, the CDR3 gives the full variable domain: GAGVSQSPSNKVTEKGKDVELRCDPISGHTALYWYRQSLGQGLEFLIYFQGNSAPDKSGLPSDRFSAERTGGSVSTLTIQRTQQEDSAVYLCASSSGLGNYKQYFGPGTRLTVT.

The chain combines TRBV19 with TRBJ2-7; the match to TRBD1 covers 9 bases. Per germline, CDR1 LNHDA and CDR2 SQIVND (reference sequence). Germline trimming cut 6 bases from V and 6 bases from J; bases unmatched to any gene: 12. This CDR3 is built from 15 residues. CDR3 nucleotide sequence: TGTGCCAGTAGGGGGACCGGGACAGGGCTTTCCGAGCAGTACTTC. Its protein is CASRGTGTGLSEQYF.